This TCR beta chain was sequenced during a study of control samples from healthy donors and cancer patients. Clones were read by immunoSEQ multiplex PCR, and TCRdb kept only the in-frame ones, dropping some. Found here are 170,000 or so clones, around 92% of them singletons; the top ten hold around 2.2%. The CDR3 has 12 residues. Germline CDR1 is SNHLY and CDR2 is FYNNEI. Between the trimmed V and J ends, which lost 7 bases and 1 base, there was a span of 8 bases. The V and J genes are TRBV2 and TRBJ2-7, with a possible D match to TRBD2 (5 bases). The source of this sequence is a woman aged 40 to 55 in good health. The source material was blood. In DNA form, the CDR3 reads TGTGCCAGCACGGGGAATTCCTACGAGCAGTACTTC. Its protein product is CASTGNSYEQYF.